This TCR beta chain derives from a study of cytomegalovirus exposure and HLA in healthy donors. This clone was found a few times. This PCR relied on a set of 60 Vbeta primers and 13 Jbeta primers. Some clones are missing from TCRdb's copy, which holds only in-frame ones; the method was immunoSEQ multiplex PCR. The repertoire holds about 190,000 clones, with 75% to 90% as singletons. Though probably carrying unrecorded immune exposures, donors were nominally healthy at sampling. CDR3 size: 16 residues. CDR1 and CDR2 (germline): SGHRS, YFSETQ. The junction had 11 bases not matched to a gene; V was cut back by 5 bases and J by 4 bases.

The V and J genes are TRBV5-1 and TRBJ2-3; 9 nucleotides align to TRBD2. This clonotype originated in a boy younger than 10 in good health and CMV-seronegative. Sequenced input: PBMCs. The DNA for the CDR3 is TGCGCCAGCAGATCGGGCGGCGGGAGGGACGCAGATACGCAGTATTTT. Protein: CASRSGGGRDADTQYF.